This T cell receptor (beta chain) was observed in a study of regulatory T cells in long-lasting Graves disease. This clonotype was observed a handful of times. The antigen remains undetermined. As for time point: persistent/refractory GD, antithyroid drugs over 5 years with positive TRAb. Scientists built the TCR library using RNA that was extracted from PBMCs. In each case, Graves' disease was diagnosed per American Thyroid Association guidelines. V gave up 5 bases and J gave up 5 bases; unmatched junction bases: 9. CDR3 length equals 16 residues. The germline CDR1 and CDR2 sequences are SGHTA and FQGNSA. The study, taken as a whole, reports: TRBV28, TRBJ1-2 and TRBJ2-5 were segments that persistent disease favored. The persistent group shared 2,741 public clonotypes, more than the approximately 1,000 shared by new patients. TCR diversity was lower in persistent Graves' patients (versus newly diagnosed ones).

iRepertoire HTBI primers and Arm-PCR of CDR3 regions built TCR beta libraries. TCRdb fed the multiplex PCR reads into MiXCR, producing one record per CDR3 protein. The table has some 420,000 distinct CDR3 sequences, 20% to 25% seen once; the top ten hold roughly 14%. The starting material was peripheral blood mononuclear cells (PBMCs), obtained when the disease was refractory, from a patient treated with antithyroid drugs. The source of this sequence is a female donor with Graves disease. V usage is TRBV7-2 and J usage is TRBJ1-5, with TRBD1 matching over 10 bases. The CDR3 spells CASSPSGQGIHQPQHF. DNA of the CDR3: TGTGCCAGCAGCCCCTCGGGACAGGGGATCCATCAGCCCCAGCATTTT.